The clone carrying this T cell receptor (beta chain) was seen only a few times. Its target is not known. Next came a second PCR, run for about 6 to 11 cycles, which used a sample-barcoded 5' primer along with a J-beta primer mix. Using its own MiXCR run on the 5' RACE reads, TCRdb lists one record per CDR3 protein. The data hold around 700,000 distinct CDR3 sequences, with roughly 25% observed a single time. The sample belongs to a study of blood T cells in healthy people across ages. General study points: Greater diversity and more naive CD4+ cells were seen in long-lived donors than in aged donors. The study found TCR beta diversity correlated strongly with naive T cell percentage. The authors considered diversity estimates from one million T cells to be underestimates.

These data also featured in a second study, about T cells of mothers and their children.

The sequencing input was blood. This TCR derives from a boy younger than 18 in good health.

CDR3 protein: CASTSGGIRDTQYF. In DNA, the CDR3 is TGTGCCAGCACTTCCGGTGGGATTCGTGATACGCAGTATTTT. The chain joins TRBV6-5 to TRBJ2-3; no definite D call. CDR1 and CDR2 (germline): MNHEY, SVGAGI. Deletions cut 7 bases from V and 6 bases from J, with 17 bases between. The CDR3 length is 14 residues.